This T cell receptor beta chain is drawn from a study of blood T cell repertoires in COVID-19. Profiled with immunoSEQ multiplex PCR; TCRdb holds only in-frame clones, not every one. The sample lists over 70,000 clones, 60% to 85% occurring once. Source material: peripheral blood. The origin of this receptor is a human donor in a cohort sampled during active COVID-19.

The CDR3 DNA is TGTGCCAGCAGCGTAGGCTCAGGGGGGCGATCGGGGGAGCTGTTTTTT. It is translated as CASSVGSGGRSGELFF. V gene TRBV9 combines with J gene TRBJ2-2, with D possibly matching TRBD1 (7 bases). This CDR3 region has 16 residues. V lost 0 bases and J 8 bases, leaving 17 bases between the germline ends. Germline CDR1 and CDR2: SGDLS and YYNGEE.